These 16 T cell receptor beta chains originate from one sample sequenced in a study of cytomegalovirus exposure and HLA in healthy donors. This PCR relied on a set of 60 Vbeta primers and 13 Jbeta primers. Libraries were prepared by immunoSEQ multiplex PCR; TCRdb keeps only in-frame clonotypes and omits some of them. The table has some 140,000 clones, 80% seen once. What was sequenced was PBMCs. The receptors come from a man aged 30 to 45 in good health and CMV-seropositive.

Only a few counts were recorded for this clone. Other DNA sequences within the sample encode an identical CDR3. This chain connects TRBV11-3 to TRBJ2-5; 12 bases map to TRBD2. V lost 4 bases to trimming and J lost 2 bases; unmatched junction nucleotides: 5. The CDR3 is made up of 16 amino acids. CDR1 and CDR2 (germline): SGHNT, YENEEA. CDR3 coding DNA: TGTGCCAGCAGCTCGGGACTAGCGGGTTCACAAGAGACCCAGTACTTC. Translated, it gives CASSSGLAGSQETQYF.

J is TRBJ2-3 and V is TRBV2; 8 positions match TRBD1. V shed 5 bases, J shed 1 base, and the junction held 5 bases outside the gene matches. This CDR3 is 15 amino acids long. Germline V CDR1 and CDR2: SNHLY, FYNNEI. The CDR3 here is CASSTDRGRTDTQYF. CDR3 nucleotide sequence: TGTGCCAGCAGTACCGACAGGGGCCGCACAGATACGCAGTATTTT.

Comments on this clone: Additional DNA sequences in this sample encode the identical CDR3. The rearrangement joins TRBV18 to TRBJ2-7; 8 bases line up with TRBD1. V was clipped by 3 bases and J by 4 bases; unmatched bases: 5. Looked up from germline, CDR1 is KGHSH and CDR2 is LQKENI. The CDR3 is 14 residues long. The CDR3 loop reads CASSPGTGDYEQYF. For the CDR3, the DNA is TGTGCCAGCTCACCCGGGACAGGTGATTACGAGCAGTACTTC. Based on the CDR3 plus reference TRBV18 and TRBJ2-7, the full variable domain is NAGVMQNPRHLVRRRGQEARLRCSPMKGHSHVYWYRQLPEEGLKFMVYLQKENIIDESGMPKERFSAEFPKEGPSILRIQQVVRGDSAAYFCASSPGTGDYEQYFGPGTRLTVT.

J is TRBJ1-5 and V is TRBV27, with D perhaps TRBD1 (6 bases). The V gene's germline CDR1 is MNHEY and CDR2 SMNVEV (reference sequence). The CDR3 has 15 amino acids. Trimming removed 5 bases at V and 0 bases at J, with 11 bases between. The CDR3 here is CASSPGQYSNQPQHF. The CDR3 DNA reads TGTGCCAGCAGTCCTGGACAGTATAGCAATCAGCCCCAGCATTTT.

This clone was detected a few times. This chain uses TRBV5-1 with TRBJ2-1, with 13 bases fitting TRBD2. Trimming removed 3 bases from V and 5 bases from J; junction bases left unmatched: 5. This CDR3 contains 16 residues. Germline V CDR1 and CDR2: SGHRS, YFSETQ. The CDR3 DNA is TGCGCCAGCAGCTGGGGGACTAGCGGGGATCACAATGAGCAGTTCTTC. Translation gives CASSWGTSGDHNEQFF.

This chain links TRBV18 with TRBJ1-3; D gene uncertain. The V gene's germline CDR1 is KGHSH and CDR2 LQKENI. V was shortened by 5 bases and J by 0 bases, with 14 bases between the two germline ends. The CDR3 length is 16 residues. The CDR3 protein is CASSGASGDSGNTIYF. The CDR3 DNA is TGTGCCAGCTCAGGCGCCTCGGGAGACTCTGGAAACACCATATATTTT.

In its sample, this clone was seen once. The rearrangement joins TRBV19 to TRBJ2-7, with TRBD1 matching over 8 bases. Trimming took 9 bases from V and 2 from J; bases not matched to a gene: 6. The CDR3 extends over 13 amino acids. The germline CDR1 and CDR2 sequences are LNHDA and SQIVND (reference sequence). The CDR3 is CARRQGNPYEQYF. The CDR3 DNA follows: TGTGCCAGGCGACAGGGGAACCCCTACGAGCAGTACTTC.

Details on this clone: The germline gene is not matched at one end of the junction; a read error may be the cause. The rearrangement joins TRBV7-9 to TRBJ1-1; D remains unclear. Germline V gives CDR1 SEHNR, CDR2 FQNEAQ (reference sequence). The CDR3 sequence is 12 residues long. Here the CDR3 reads CSSSFYTGEAFF. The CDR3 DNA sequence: TGTTCCAGCAGCTTCTATACGGGTGAAGCTTTCTTT. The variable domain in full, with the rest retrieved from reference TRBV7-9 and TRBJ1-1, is DTGVSQNPRHKITKRGQNVTFRCDPISEHNRLYWYRQTLGQGPEFLTYFQNEAQLEKSRLLSDRFSAERPKGSFSTLEIQRTEQGDSAMYLCSSSFYTGEAFFGQGTRLTVV.

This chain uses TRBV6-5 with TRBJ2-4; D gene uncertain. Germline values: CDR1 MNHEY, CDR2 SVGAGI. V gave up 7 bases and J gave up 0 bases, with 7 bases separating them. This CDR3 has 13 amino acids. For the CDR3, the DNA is TGTGCCAGCACCGACTTAGCCAAAAACATTCAGTACTTC. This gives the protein CASTDLAKNIQYF.

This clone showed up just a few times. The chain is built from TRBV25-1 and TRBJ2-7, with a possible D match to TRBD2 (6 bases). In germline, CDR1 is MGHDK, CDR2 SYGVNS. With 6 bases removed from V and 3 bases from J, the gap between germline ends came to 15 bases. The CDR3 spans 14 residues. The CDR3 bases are TGTGCCAGCAGACTGTCGGGGGAGAGCTACGAGCAGTACTTC. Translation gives CASRLSGESYEQYF.

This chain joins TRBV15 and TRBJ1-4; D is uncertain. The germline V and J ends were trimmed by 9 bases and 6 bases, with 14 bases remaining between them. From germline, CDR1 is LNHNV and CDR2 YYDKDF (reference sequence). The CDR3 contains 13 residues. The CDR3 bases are TGTGCCACTTCTCCTATACTAGATGAAAAACTGTTTTTT. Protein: CATSPILDEKLFF.

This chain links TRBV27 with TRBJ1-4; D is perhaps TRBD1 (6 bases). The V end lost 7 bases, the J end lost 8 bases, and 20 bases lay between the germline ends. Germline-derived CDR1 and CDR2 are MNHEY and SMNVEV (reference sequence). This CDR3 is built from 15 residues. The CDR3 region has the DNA TGTGCCAGCAAGGACAGTGGGGGTGGGTTCGAAAAACTGTTTTTT. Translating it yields CASKDSGGGFEKLFF.

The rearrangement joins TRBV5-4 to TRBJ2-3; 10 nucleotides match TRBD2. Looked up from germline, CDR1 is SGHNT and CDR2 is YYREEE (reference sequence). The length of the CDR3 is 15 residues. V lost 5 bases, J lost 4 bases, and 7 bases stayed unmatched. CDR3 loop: CASRSSGSRADTQYF. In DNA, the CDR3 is TGTGCCAGCAGGTCTAGCGGGAGCCGGGCAGATACGCAGTATTTT. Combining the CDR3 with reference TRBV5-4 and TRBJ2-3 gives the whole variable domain ETGVTQSPTHLIKTRGQQVTLRCSSQSGHNTVSWYQQALGQGPQFIFQYYREEENGRGNFPPRFSGLQFPNYSSELNVNALELDDSALYLCASRSSGSRADTQYFGPGTRLTVL.

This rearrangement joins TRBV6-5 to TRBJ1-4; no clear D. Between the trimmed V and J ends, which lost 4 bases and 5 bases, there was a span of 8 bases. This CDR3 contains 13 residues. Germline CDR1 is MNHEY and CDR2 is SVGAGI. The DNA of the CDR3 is TGTGCCAGCAGTTCGCGGGTGAATGAAAAACTGTTTTTT. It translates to CASSSRVNEKLFF.

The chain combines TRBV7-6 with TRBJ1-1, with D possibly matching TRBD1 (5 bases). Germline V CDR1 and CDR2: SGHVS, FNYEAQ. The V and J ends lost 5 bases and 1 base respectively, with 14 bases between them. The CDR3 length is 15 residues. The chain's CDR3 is CASSQSPTGNTEAFF. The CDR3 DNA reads TGTGCCAGCAGCCAGAGCCCTACAGGGAACACTGAAGCTTTCTTT.

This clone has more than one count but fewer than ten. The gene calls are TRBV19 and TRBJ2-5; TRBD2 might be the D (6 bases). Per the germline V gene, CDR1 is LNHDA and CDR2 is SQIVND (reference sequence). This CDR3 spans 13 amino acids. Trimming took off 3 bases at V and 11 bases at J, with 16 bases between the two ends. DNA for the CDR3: TGTGCCAGTAGTATCGGGCTGTCGGGGGAGCAGTACTTC. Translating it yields CASSIGLSGEQYF.